Listed here is a single T cell receptor beta chain. The specificity of this receptor is unknown. Per-base qualities were not stored, and no clone one base away is much larger. The record originates from a study of T-cell memory formation after mild COVID-19 (dated by TCRdb to about 2021). Study-level background: Most TCR sequence clusters were specific to one of the two donors. In a couple of donors, T-cell clones that expanded and contracted after mild COVID-19 were followed by sequencing TCRalpha and TCRbeta repertoires longitudinally. The cohort comprised two young, previously healthy adult volunteers, one female and one male. Broader findings and caveats from the paper: Whether the second-wave clones peaking on day 37 were SARS-CoV-2 specific was not confirmed. From day 15 to 85, contracting clones showed balanced CD4/CD8 phenotypes, whereas a second wave of clones that expanded from day 15 to 37 leaned towards CD4+. The study included only a couple of mild cases, and larger cohorts that include severe cases with pre-infection samples were judged to be necessary. Some responding clones were detected in pre-infection memory, suggesting pre-existing cross-reactive memory T cells joined the SARS-CoV-2 response. Contracting CD4+ clones appeared mostly in the CM and EM memory subsets, whereas CD8+ clones were enriched in EMRA.

Reading the germline V gene gives CDR1 SGHDT and CDR2 YYEEEE. From the cysteine through the phenylalanine, the CDR3 covers 13 amino acids. CDR3 DNA only is kept here, 39 bases in frame from base 1. Trimming takes 0 bases from V and 4 bases from J, and the germline ends sit 7 bases apart. Sequencing relied on an Illumina NovaSeq 6000. TCRalpha and TCRbeta cDNA libraries were built by 5'RACE with constant-segment primers, adding sample barcodes and unique molecular identifiers. RNA was extracted from every sample with Trizol reagent. The libraries were amplified in two PCR steps, and the second step added a second sample barcode and Illumina TruSeq adapters. Libraries were sequenced on an Illumina NovaSeq with 2 x 150 bp paired-end reads. The authors processed their data as follows. With migec v1.2.7, reads were demultiplexed and then collapsed into UMI-guided consensus sequences. With mixcr v2.1.11, UMI consensuses were aligned to TRA and TRB V and J templates and assembled into clonotypes. Clonotypes were classified as expanded or contracted when called significant by both edgeR and NoisET, with noise models trained on biological replicates. For edgeR calls, a false discovery rate-adjusted p below 0.01 and a log2 fold-change threshold of 1 were applied. As an exploratory analysis of dynamics, PCA with hierarchical clustering was applied to max-normalized trajectories of the 1000 most abundant clonotypes. Separately sequenced CD4+ and CD8+ repertoires were used to assign the CD4 or CD8 phenotype of responding clones. Using fastp trimming at Q25 and MiXCR clonotype assembly, TCRdb reanalyzed the public sequencing data and kept in-frame beta chains. A single entry per CDR3 protein holds the most common genes and DNA from its merged rows. Clone size and V and J calls follow TCRdb, not the original study. The sample profile shows around 440,000 distinct CDR3 sequences; over 15% of them were found once. Over 9% of the sample is held by the ten biggest clonotypes.

Ficoll-Paque density gradient centrifugation was the method used to isolate PBMCs. The sample consisted of PBMCs or a T cell subset sorted from them (not recorded which). This sequence was found in an adult woman who had mild COVID-19 (a few samples of this study predate the infection). The sample titles of this study are shuffled in the database, so cell type and time point are left out; the donor was told from shared clones. In this chain, TRBV5-6 is recombined with TRBJ1-2, with the D gene not clear enough to name. The DNA sequence reads TGTGCCAGCAGCTTGGCCGGAATCTATGGCTACACCTTC. Its translation is CASSLAGIYGYTF.